The 21 T cell receptor beta chains reported below all come from one sample, sequenced in a study of PD-L1 blockade in urothelial cancer. Time point: peripheral blood 6 weeks after treatment start. Generated by immunoSEQ multiplex PCR, the TCRdb table keeps only in-frame clones and is missing some. The data hold 35,000 to 40,000 clones, with approximately 86% observed a single time. Sequences were derived from PBMCs, sampled around atezolizumab (anti-PD-L1) treatment. These TCRs come from a man aged 55 to 69 with urothelial cancer.

The J gene is TRBJ2-3, the V gene TRBV11-2, with D uncertain. V was shortened by 5 bases and J by 3 bases, with 9 bases between the two germline ends. The CDR3 has 13 amino acids. The germline V gene has CDR1 SGHAT and CDR2 FQNNGV. The CDR3 DNA reads TGTGCCAGCAGCGCCCTCAGGACAGATACGCAGTATTTT. Residues: CASSALRTDTQYF.

J is TRBJ1-3 and V is TRBV6-1; D is perhaps TRBD1 (6 bases). V lost 11 bases and J 2 bases, leaving 16 bases between the germline ends. The CDR3 length is 14 residues. Germline CDR1 MNHNS, CDR2 SASEGT. The CDR3 loop reads CAGRTEPPGNTIYF. Here the CDR3 DNA reads TGTGCCGGGCGGACAGAACCCCCTGGAAACACCATATATTTT.

The V and J genes are TRBV5-4 and TRBJ2-1; 12 bases are a match to TRBD1. J gave up 7 bases and V 4 bases, and 6 bases lay outside the gene matches. This CDR3 is 15 amino acids long. The germline V gene has CDR1 SGHNT and CDR2 YYREEE (reference sequence). CDR3 sequence: CASSPGQGAGNEQFF. The CDR3 DNA sequence: TGTGCCAGCAGCCCGGGACAGGGGGCCGGGAATGAGCAGTTCTTC. Combining the CDR3 with reference TRBV5-4 and TRBJ2-1 gives the whole variable domain ETGVTQSPTHLIKTRGQQVTLRCSSQSGHNTVSWYQQALGQGPQFIFQYYREEENGRGNFPPRFSGLQFPNYSSELNVNALELDDSALYLCASSPGQGAGNEQFFGPGTRLTVL.

The V gene is TRBV29-1, the J gene TRBJ2-5, with 10 bases that match TRBD1. The CDR3 runs to 13 residues. Germline lookup yields CDR1 SQVTM and CDR2 ANQGSEA. Trimming at V came to 7 bases and at J to 7 bases, leaving 9 bases not matched to a gene. CDR3 DNA sequence: TGCAGCGCCGAGGGACAGGGGACCGGGACCCAGTACTTC. It specifies CSAEGQGTGTQYF.

V is TRBV27 and J is TRBJ1-5, with D possibly being TRBD1 (6 bases). Germline CDR1 reads MNHEY; CDR2 reads SMNVEV (reference sequence). The V end lost 0 bases, the J end lost 1 base, and 10 bases lay between the germline ends. There are 16 residues in the CDR3. CDR3 DNA sequence: TGTGCCAGCAGTTTATCGGGGGGGACAAGCAATCAGCCCCAGCATTTT. This codes for CASSLSGGTSNQPQHF.

This chain uses TRBV9 with TRBJ2-5; 12 bases match TRBD2. Per germline, CDR1 SGDLS and CDR2 YYNGEE. The V and J ends lost 3 bases and 1 base, in that order; junction bases with no gene match: 4. This CDR3 contains 16 residues. CDR3 DNA: TGTGCCAGCAGCGACCGGACTAGCGGGATCCAAGAGACCCAGTACTTC. Protein product: CASSDRTSGIQETQYF.

V usage is TRBV5-5 and J usage is TRBJ2-5, with 8 nucleotides matching TRBD2. Germline trimming cut 0 bases from V and 5 bases from J; bases unmatched to any gene: 9. Germline-derived CDR1 and CDR2 are SGHKS and YYEKEE (reference sequence). This CDR3 is 16 amino acids long. The CDR3 DNA follows: TGTGCCAGCAGCTTGGTTGCTAGCGGGTTTTCGGAGACCCAGTACTTC. Its translation: CASSLVASGFSETQYF.

The CDR3 region is CASSPRTGVGYEQYF. The CDR3 DNA reads TGTGCCAGCAGCCCCCGGACAGGGGTCGGCTACGAGCAGTACTTC. The chain joins TRBV7-2 to TRBJ2-7; 9 bases map to TRBD1. V dropped 5 bases and J dropped 3; count of bases not matched to a gene: 8. The germline V gene encodes CDR1 SGHTA and CDR2 FQGNSA. The CDR3 is 15 residues long.

The V gene is TRBV5-7, the J gene TRBJ2-7; 13 bases fit TRBD2. TRBV5-7 is an ORF for which the function is uncertain. The CDR3 extends over 16 amino acids. V was pared by 7 bases and J by 2 bases, with 9 bases of the junction left unmatched. CDR3 in amino acids: CASGGLAGDHPYEQYF. In nucleotides, the CDR3 is TGTGCCAGCGGAGGACTAGCGGGAGACCATCCCTACGAGCAGTACTTC.

The chain links TRBV6-5 to TRBJ1-1; D not certain. Germline-derived CDR1 and CDR2 are MNHEY and SVGAGI. Between the trimmed V and J ends, which lost 6 bases and 5 bases, there was a span of 13 bases. The CDR3 runs 13 residues. DNA for the CDR3: TGTGCCAGCAGGAGGGTGACTGGTACTGAAGCTTTCTTT. This codes for CASRRVTGTEAFF.

This clone turned up a few times. The chain links TRBV6-1 to TRBJ1-5; weak D call: TRBD1 (6 bases). Germline V gene sequence: CDR1 MNHNS, CDR2 SASEGT. The CDR3 is made up of 15 amino acids. The ends were cut back, 8 bases at V and 5 bases at J, with 19 bases in the middle. The CDR3 DNA reads TGTGCCAGCGGATCAACCGCGGGGGGCCATCAGCCCCAGCATTTT. Translating gives CASGSTAGGHQPQHF.

V gene TRBV19 combines with J gene TRBJ2-7; 8 nucleotides match TRBD2. The ends lost 9 bases at V and 8 bases at J; junction bases unmatched: 18. CDR3 length equals 15 residues. Germline V lookup: CDR1 LNHDA, CDR2 SQIVND (reference sequence). The CDR3 DNA reads as TGTGCCAGCGCCGACCGGGGTAGCGGGAAGGAGCAGCAGTACTTC. Translating it yields CASADRGSGKEQQYF.

This clone was observed a handful of times. J is TRBJ1-2 and V is TRBV5-1; perhaps TRBD1 as D (6 bases). V lost 2 bases, J lost 4 bases, and 12 bases lay in between. Germline loops: CDR1 SGHRS, CDR2 YFSETQ. The CDR3 loop spans 14 amino acids. The CDR3 nucleotides are TGCGCCAGCAGCTTTGACAGGTCGATCTATGGCTACACCTTC. Protein sequence: CASSFDRSIYGYTF.

CDR3 loop: CASSPTGDTQYF. Here the CDR3 DNA reads TGTGCCAGCTCACCAACGGGAGATACGCAGTATTTT. The chain combines TRBV18 with TRBJ2-3; D gene unclear. There are 12 residues in the CDR3. Germline V lookup: CDR1 KGHSH, CDR2 LQKENI. The V end lost 2 bases, the J end lost 5 bases, and 5 bases lay between the germline ends.

This clone was recorded once. J is TRBJ1-5 and V is TRBV28; 7 bases line up with TRBD1. The CDR3 loop spans 16 amino acids. Germline trimming cut 4 bases from V and 5 bases from J; bases unmatched to any gene: 11. The V gene's germline CDR1 is MDHEN and CDR2 SYDVKM. Here the CDR3 reads CASSSGQSLGYQPQHF. CDR3 sequence (DNA): TGTGCCAGCAGTTCGGGACAGAGTCTTGGGTATCAGCCCCAGCATTTT.

CDR3 loop: CASSADPGLAGSQEQFF. As DNA, the CDR3 is TGTGCCAGCAGCGCGGACCCAGGACTAGCGGGATCACAGGAGCAGTTCTTC. The rearrangement uses TRBV9 and TRBJ2-1; TRBD2 matches 12 bases. The CDR3 has 17 amino acids. In germline, CDR1 is SGDLS, CDR2 YYNGEE. J lost 10 bases, V lost 3 bases, and 14 bases had no gene match. The variable domain in full, with the rest retrieved from reference TRBV9 and TRBJ2-1, is DSGVTQTPKHLITATGQRVTLRCSPRSGDLSVYWYQQSLDQGLQFLIQYYNGEERAKGNILERFSAQQFPDLHSELNLSSLELGDSALYFCASSADPGLAGSQEQFFGPGTRLTVL.

This clone was counted a few times. This sequence joins TRBV5-1 and TRBJ2-1, with D perhaps matching TRBD2 (6 bases). V lost 0 bases to trimming and J lost 1 base, with 11 bases between them. Germline loops: CDR1 SGHRS, CDR2 YFSETQ. The CDR3 has 16 residues. The CDR3, as DNA: TGCGCCAGCAGCTTGGAGGCTAGCGCATCCTACAATGAGCAGTTCTTC. It codes for CASSLEASASYNEQFF.

The rearrangement joins TRBV27 to TRBJ1-6; tentatively, D is TRBD1 (5 bases). With 6 bases removed from V and 5 bases from J, the gap between germline ends came to 14 bases. The CDR3 sequence is 15 residues long. CDR1 is MNHEY and CDR2 is SMNVEV in the germline V gene (reference sequence). This chain's CDR3 is CASSPLTVNNSPLHF. As DNA, the CDR3 is TGTGCCAGCAGCCCTTTGACAGTGAATAATTCACCCCTCCACTTT.

J is TRBJ2-3 and V is TRBV7-9; 7 bases align to TRBD2. Per the germline V gene, CDR1 is SEHNR and CDR2 is FQNEAQ (reference sequence). The CDR3 runs 13 residues. V trimming: 5 bases; J trimming: 6 bases; junction bases outside the gene matches: 5. The CDR3 bases are TGTGCCAGCAGCCGTGCCGGGGGGGATACGCAGTATTTT. Translated, it gives CASSRAGGDTQYF.

The chain combines TRBV18 with TRBJ2-2; 10 bases map to TRBD2. The CDR3 is made up of 16 amino acids. Trimming cost V 1 base and J 6 bases; bases outside gene matches: 5. In germline, CDR1 is KGHSH, CDR2 LQKENI. As DNA, the CDR3 is TGTGCCAGCTCACCACAACCGGGACTAGCGTCCGGGGAGCTGTTTTTT. This gives the protein CASSPQPGLASGELFF.

This sequence joins TRBV5-6 and TRBJ1-1, with D hard to call. This CDR3 region has 12 residues. Germline lookup yields CDR1 SGHDT and CDR2 YYEEEE. Between the trimmed V and J ends, which lost 0 bases and 8 bases, there was a span of 8 bases. The CDR3 protein is CASSLAAREAFF. CDR3 sequence (DNA): TGTGCCAGCAGCTTGGCGGCCAGGGAAGCTTTCTTT.